The 5 T cell receptor beta chains listed next were all sequenced from one sample in a study of blood T cell repertoires in COVID-19. Data came from immunoSEQ multiplex PCR; TCRdb stores just in-frame clones and leaves some out. The table includes over 95,000 clones, about 83% detected once. Sequencing was performed on peripheral blood. The receptors derive from a man between 65 and 85 years old with active or convalescent COVID-19.

The V and J genes are TRBV3-1 (or the pseudogene TRBV3-2) and TRBJ2-7, with D possibly being TRBD2 (5 bases). V was shortened by 2 bases and J by 3 bases, with 14 bases between the two germline ends. Germline V gene sequence: CDR1 LGHDT, CDR2 YNNKEL (reference sequence). There are 15 residues in the CDR3. For the CDR3, the DNA is TGTGCCAGCAGCCAACAGGTCCTAGCAGGCTACGAGCAGTACTTC. Its protein is CASSQQVLAGYEQYF.

The rearrangement joins TRBV5-1 to TRBJ2-5; 7 bases line up with TRBD1. The CDR3 is 15 amino acids. Looked up from germline, CDR1 is SGHRS and CDR2 is YFSETQ. After removal of 3 bases from V and 5 bases from J, the junction contained 10 bases not matched to a gene. As DNA, the CDR3 is TGCGCCAGCAGCTGGGGACAGTTTAAAGGGGAGACCCAGTACTTC. Its protein product is CASSWGQFKGETQYF.

The chain links TRBV3-1 (or the pseudogene TRBV3-2) to TRBJ2-7, with D maybe TRBD2 (6 bases). CDR3 size: 13 residues. CDR1 LGHDT and CDR2 YNNKEL come from the germline V gene (reference sequence). The V end lost 4 bases, the J end lost 4 bases, and 11 bases lay between the germline ends. The DNA for the CDR3 is TGTGCCAGCAGCCTAGAGGCGGGATACGAGCAGTACTTC. Translated: CASSLEAGYEQYF.

The chain carries TRBV5-1 and TRBJ2-3, with 9 bases that match TRBD2. The CDR3 has 15 residues. Losses at the gene ends were 2 bases for V and 4 bases for J; bases not matched to a gene: 5. CDR1 is SGHRS and CDR2 is YFSETQ in the germline V gene. In nucleotides, the CDR3 is TGCGCCAGCAGCTTCGGGCGGGGGGGCCCAGATACGCAGTATTTT. Its translation is CASSFGRGGPDTQYF.

The V gene is TRBV10-3, the J gene TRBJ2-1; D may be TRBD2 (5 bases). Looked up from germline, CDR1 is ENHRY and CDR2 is SYGVKD. The CDR3 covers 13 residues. With 8 bases removed from V and 3 bases from J, the gap between germline ends came to 11 bases. The CDR3, as DNA: TGTGCCATCGGAACGGGGAACTACAATGAGCAGTTCTTC. Translating gives CAIGTGNYNEQFF.